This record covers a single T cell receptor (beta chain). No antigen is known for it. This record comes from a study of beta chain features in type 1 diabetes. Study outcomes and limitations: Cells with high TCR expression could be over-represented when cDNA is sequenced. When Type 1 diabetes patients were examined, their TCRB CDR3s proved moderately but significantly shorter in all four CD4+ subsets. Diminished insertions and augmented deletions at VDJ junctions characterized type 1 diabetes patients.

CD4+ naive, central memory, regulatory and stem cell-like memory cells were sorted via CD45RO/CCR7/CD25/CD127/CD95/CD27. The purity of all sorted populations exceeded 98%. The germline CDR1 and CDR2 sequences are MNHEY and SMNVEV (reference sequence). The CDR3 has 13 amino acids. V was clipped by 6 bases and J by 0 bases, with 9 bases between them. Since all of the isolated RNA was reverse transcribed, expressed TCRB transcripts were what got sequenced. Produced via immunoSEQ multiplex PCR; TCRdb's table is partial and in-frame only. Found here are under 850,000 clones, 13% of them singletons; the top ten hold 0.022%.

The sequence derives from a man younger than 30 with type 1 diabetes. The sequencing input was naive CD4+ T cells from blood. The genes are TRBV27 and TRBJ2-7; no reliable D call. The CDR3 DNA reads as TGTGCCAGCAGAGGGCAGAGCTCCTACGAGCAGTACTTC. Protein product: CASRGQSSYEQYF.